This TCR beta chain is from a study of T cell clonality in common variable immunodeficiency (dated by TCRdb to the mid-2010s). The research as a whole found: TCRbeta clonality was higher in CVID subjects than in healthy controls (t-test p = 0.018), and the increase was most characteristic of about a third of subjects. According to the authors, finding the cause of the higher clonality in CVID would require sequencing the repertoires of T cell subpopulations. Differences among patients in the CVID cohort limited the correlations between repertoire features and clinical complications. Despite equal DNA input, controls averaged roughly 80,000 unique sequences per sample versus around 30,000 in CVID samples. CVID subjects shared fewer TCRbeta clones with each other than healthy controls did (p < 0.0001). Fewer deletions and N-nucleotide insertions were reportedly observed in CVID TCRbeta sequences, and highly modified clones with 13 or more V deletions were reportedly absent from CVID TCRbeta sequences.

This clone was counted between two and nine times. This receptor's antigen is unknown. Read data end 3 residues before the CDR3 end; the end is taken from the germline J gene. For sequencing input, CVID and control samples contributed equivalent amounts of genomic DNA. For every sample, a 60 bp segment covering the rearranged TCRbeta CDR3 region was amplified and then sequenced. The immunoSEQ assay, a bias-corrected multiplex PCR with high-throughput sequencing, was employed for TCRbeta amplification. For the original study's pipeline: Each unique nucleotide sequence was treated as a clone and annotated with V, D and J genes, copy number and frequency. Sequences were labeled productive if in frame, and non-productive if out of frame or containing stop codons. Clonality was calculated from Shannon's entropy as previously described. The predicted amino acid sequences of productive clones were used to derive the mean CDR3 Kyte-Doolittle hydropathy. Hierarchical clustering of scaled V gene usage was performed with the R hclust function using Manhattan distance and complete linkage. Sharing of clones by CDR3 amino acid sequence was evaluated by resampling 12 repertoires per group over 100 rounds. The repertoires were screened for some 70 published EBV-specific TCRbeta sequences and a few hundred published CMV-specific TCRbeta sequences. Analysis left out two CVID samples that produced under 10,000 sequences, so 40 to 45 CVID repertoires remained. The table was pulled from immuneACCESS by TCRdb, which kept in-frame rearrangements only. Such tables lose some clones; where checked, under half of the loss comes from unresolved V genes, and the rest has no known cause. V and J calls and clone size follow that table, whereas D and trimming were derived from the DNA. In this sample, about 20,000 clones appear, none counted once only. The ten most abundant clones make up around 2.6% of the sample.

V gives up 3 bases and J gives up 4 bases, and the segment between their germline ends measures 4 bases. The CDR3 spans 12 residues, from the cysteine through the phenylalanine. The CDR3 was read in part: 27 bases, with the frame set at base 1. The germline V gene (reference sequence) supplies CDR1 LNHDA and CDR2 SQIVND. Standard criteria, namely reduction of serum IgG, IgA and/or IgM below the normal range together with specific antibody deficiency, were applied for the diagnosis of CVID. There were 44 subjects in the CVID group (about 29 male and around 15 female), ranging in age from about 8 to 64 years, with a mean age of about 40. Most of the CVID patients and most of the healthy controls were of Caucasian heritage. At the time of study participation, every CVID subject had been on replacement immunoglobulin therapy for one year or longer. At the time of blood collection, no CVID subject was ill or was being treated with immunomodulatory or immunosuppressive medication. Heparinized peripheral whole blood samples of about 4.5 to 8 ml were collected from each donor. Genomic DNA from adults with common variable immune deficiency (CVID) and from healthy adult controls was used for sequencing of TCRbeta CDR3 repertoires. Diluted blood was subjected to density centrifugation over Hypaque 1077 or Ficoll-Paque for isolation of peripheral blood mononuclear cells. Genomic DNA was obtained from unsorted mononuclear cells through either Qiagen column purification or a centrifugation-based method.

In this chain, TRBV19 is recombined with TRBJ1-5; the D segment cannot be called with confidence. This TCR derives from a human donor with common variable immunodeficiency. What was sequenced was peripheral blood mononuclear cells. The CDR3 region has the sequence CASSILNQPQHF. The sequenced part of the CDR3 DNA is TGTGCCAGTAGTATTCTAAATCAGCCC.